Each of the 11 T cell receptor beta chains below was sequenced from the same sample in a study of shared clonotypes between healthy human individuals. The data were produced by immunoSEQ multiplex PCR, yet TCRdb's version contains in-frame clones alone and is incomplete. The table records about 1.5 million clones, over 95% of them present only once. The sequenced sample was naive CD4+ T cells sorted from blood. Subset meaning: CD45RA+ positively selected. The receptors were gathered from a man under 40 in good health.

A note on this clone: The CDR3 carries no conserved terminal phenylalanine or tryptophan, so it likely arises from a read error. The rearrangement uses TRBV6-6 and TRBJ1-2, with a possible D match to TRBD1 (5 bases). The germline V and J ends were trimmed by 0 bases and 10 bases, with 12 bases remaining between them. Germline-derived CDR1 and CDR2 are MNHNY and SVGAGI (reference sequence). The CDR3 has 13 amino acids. The chain's CDR3 is CASSYSRGLDYTL. Written as DNA, the CDR3 is TGTGCCAGCAGTTACTCTCGGGGACTCGACTACACCCTC.

This clone was recorded only once. Here the CDR3 reads CASSRTPNQPQHF. The CDR3 nucleotides are TGTGCCAGCAGTCGGACACCTAATCAGCCCCAGCATTTT. This chain uses TRBV27 with TRBJ1-5, with D possibly matching TRBD1 (5 bases). V was shortened by 5 bases and J by 4 bases, with 9 bases between the two germline ends. Germline-derived CDR1 and CDR2 are MNHEY and SMNVEV (reference sequence). The CDR3 spans 13 residues.

The CDR3 bases are TGTGCCAGCAGCCGGGACATTAGAAAGCCCCAGCATTTT. Protein product: CASSRDIRKPQHF. V usage is TRBV27 and J usage is TRBJ1-5, with D possibly being TRBD1 (6 bases). This CDR3 is 13 amino acids long. The germline CDR1 and CDR2 sequences are MNHEY and SMNVEV (reference sequence). V lost 6 bases and J 8 bases, leaving 14 bases between the germline ends.

The rearrangement links TRBV7-2 to TRBJ2-1; either TRBD1 or TRBD2 may supply D (5 bases each). CDR1 is SGHTA, CDR2 FQGNSA, per germline. There are 17 residues in the CDR3. V lost 5 bases to trimming and J lost 4 bases, with 21 bases between them. The CDR3: CASSLMGAGQQYNEQFF. The CDR3 nucleotides are TGTGCCAGCAGCCTTATGGGAGCAGGGCAGCAGTACAATGAGCAGTTCTTC.

The rearrangement links TRBV4-3 to TRBJ1-5, with TRBD1 identical over 7 bases. Germline lookup yields CDR1 LGHNA and CDR2 YSLEER. The CDR3 is 16 residues long. V trimming: 0 bases; J trimming: 7 bases; junction bases outside the gene matches: 9. Here the CDR3 DNA reads TGCGCCAGCAGCCAAGACCTACAGGGGCAGGGACAGCCCCAGCATTTT. Translating it yields CASSQDLQGQGQPQHF.

The chain uses TRBV10-3 and TRBJ2-7, with 11 bases matching TRBD2. V was clipped by 6 bases and J by 6 bases; unmatched bases: 10. This CDR3 comprises 15 residues. Germline V gene data show CDR1 as ENHRY and CDR2 as SYGVKD. CDR3 DNA: TGTGCCATCAGGAATTCCGGGACTAGCGGAGCCGAGCAGTACTTC. Its translation is CAIRNSGTSGAEQYF.

The V call is TRBV14, the J call TRBJ1-2; no definite D call. The ends were cut back, 1 base at V and 4 bases at J, with 7 bases in the middle. CDR1 and CDR2 from the germline V gene are SGHDN and FVKESK. This CDR3 comprises 13 residues. For the CDR3, the DNA is TGTGCCAGCAGCCAAGGGTCGTCCTATGGCTACACCTTC. It yields the protein CASSQGSSYGYTF.

V is TRBV10-1 and J is TRBJ1-1; D gene unclear. CDR3 length equals 12 residues. Germline V gene data show CDR1 as WNHNN and CDR2 as SYGVQD (reference sequence). Trimming took 3 bases from V and 5 from J, leaving 7 bases between them. The CDR3 is CASSDSWTEAFF. The CDR3 bases are TGCGCCAGCAGTGACTCATGGACTGAAGCTTTCTTT.

CDR3 protein: CASSQTGQPQHF. In nucleotides, the CDR3 is TGTGCCAGCAGTCAGACAGGTCAGCCCCAGCATTTT. V usage is TRBV2 and J usage is TRBJ1-5, with D possibly being TRBD1 (6 bases). Looked up from germline, CDR1 is SNHLY and CDR2 is FYNNEI. CDR3 length: 12 amino acids. V was shortened by 5 bases and J by 6 bases, with 8 bases between the two germline ends.

The rearrangement links TRBV4-3 to TRBJ2-7; 8 bases are shared with TRBD1. Losses at the gene ends were 3 bases for V and 3 bases for J; bases not matched to a gene: 7. Per the germline V gene, CDR1 is LGHNA and CDR2 is YSLEER. The length of the CDR3 is 15 residues. The CDR3 sequence: CASSQGGQAFYEQYF. CDR3 coding DNA: TGCGCCAGCAGCCAGGGGGGACAGGCTTTCTACGAGCAGTACTTC.

This CDR3 reads CASSLQEFNEQFF. Here the CDR3 DNA reads TGTGCCAGCAGTTTACAGGAGTTCAATGAGCAGTTCTTC. The J gene is TRBJ2-1, the V gene TRBV27; D uncertain. The length of the CDR3 is 13 residues. Per the germline V gene, CDR1 is MNHEY and CDR2 is SMNVEV (reference sequence). Trimming removed 2 bases at V and 6 bases at J, with 8 bases between.